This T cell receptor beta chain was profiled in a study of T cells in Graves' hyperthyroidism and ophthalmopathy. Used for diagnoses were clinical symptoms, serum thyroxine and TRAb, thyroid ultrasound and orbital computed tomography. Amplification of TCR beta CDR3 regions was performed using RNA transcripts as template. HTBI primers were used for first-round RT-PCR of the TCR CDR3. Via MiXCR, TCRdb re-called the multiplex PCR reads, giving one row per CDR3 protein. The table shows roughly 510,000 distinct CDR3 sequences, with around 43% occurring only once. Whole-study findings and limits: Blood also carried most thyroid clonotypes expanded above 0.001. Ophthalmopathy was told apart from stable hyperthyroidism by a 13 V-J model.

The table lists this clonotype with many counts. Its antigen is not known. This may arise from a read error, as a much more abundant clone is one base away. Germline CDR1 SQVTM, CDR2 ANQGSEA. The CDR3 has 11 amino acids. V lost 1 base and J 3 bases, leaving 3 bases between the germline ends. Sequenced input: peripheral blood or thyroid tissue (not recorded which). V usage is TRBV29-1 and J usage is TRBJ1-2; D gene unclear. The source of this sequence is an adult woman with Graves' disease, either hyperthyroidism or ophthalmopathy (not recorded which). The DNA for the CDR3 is TGCAGCGTTGAAGGGGACTATGGCTACACCTTC. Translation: CSVEGDYGYTF.